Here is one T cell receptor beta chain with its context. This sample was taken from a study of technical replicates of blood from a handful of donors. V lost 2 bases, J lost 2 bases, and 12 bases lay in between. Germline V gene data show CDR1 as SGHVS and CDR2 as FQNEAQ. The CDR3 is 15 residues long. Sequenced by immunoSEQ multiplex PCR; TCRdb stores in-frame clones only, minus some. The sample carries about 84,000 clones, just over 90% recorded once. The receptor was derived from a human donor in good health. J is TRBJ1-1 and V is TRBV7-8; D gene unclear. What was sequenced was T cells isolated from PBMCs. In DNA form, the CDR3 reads TGTGCCAGCAGCTTATTAGAGAGAATAAACACTGAAGCTTTCTTT. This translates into CASSLLERINTEAFF.